This record concerns one T cell receptor beta chain sequence. Researchers prepared the TCRbeta library using unique molecular identifiers, the study reports. TCRdb reprocessed the PCR reads with MiXCR, giving one entry per CDR3 protein. This sample carries hundreds of thousands of distinct CDR3 sequences, around 13% of them seen once, and the ten largest clones take approximately 0.8%. The CDR3 runs to 13 residues. Trimming cost V 4 bases and J 5 bases, with 8 bases left between them. CDR1 KGHSH and CDR2 LQKENI come from the germline V gene. This specimen belongs to a study of T-cell reconstitution after alpha-beta-depleted transplantation in children.

Material: PBMCs, obtained before TCRalphabeta/CD19-depleted stem cell transplant. The receptor's source is a girl aged 2-15 years with congenital amegakaryocytic thrombocytopenia, due to receive a stem cell transplant. The genes are TRBV18 and TRBJ2-2; D not certain. Written as DNA, the CDR3 is TGTGCCAGCTCACAGGCCCAGACCGGGGAGCTGTTTTTT. Protein: CASSQAQTGELFF.